The 8 T cell receptor beta chains below come from one sample, sequenced in a study of vaccination effects on CD4 cells after COVID-19. Produced via immunoSEQ multiplex PCR; TCRdb's table is partial and in-frame only. Among about 45,000 clones listed, roughly 80% were seen once. Their cognate antigens are unknown. Before sequencing took place, the ViraFEST assay used viral peptide pools to expand antigen-specific CD4+ T cells. Following culture for approximately ten days, CD4+ T cells were isolated. Documented for the person is a PCR-confirmed SARS-CoV-2 infection occurring between March and December 2020. Material: CD4+ T cells from PBMCs cultured with a peptide pool, obtained before COVID-19 vaccination. The receptors originated from a human donor who had a prior SARS-CoV-2 infection.

J is TRBJ2-7 and V is TRBV11-3, with 11 nucleotides matching TRBD2. CDR1 is SGHNT and CDR2 is YENEEA in the germline V gene. The V and J ends lost 6 bases and 6 bases, in that order; junction bases with no gene match: 4. The CDR3 length is 13 residues. CDR3 protein: CASSSGRAPEQYF. CDR3 coding DNA: TGTGCCAGCAGTAGCGGGAGGGCCCCCGAGCAGTACTTC.

The chain recombines TRBV12-3 or TRBV12-4 with TRBJ1-1; D gene uncertain. V dropped 6 bases and J dropped 1 base, with 9 bases sitting between them. CDR3 length: 13 amino acids. CDR3 sequence: CASSFGRNTEAFF. The CDR3 coding sequence is TGTGCCAGCAGCTTCGGGCGGAACACTGAAGCTTTCTTT.

V usage is TRBV27 and J usage is TRBJ2-5; 12 bases are a match to TRBD2. There are 14 residues in the CDR3. V shed 9 bases, J shed 0 bases, and the junction held 2 bases outside the gene matches. Germline CDR1 MNHEY, CDR2 SMNVEV (reference sequence). CDR3 sequence: CASRTSGNQETQYF. The CDR3 DNA reads TGTGCCAGTCGGACTAGCGGGAACCAAGAGACCCAGTACTTC.

This clone was recorded a few times. This sequence joins TRBV30 and TRBJ2-3; 8 bases are a match to TRBD2. The CDR3 is made up of 14 amino acids. V shed 8 bases and J 1 base; nucleotides not matched to a gene: 8. The germline gives CDR1 GTSNPN, CDR2 SVGIG (reference sequence). The CDR3 spells CAGRSAGGTDTQYF. The CDR3 DNA follows: TGTGCCGGACGCTCAGCGGGGGGCACAGATACGCAGTATTTT.

V gene TRBV18 combines with J gene TRBJ2-2; no definite D call. The V end lost 2 bases, the J end lost 1 base, and 5 bases lay between the germline ends. Germline V gene lookup returns CDR1 KGHSH and CDR2 LQKENI. The CDR3 consists of 14 residues. For the CDR3, the DNA is TGTGCCAGCTCACCAGCCTTGAACACCGGGGAGCTGTTTTTT. Encoded protein: CASSPALNTGELFF.

V is TRBV11-2 and J is TRBJ2-5; D might be TRBD1 or TRBD2, each matching 5 bases. This CDR3 is 13 amino acids long. V gave up 5 bases and J gave up 0 bases, with 7 bases separating them. Germline V gene sequence: CDR1 SGHAT, CDR2 FQNNGV. In DNA, the CDR3 is TGTGCCAGCAGCCGGGACCACCAAGAGACCCAGTACTTC. It is translated as CASSRDHQETQYF.

The chain is built from TRBV5-1 and TRBJ2-7; D is possibly TRBD1 (5 bases). V dropped 4 bases and J dropped 0 bases, with 8 bases sitting between them. Per germline, CDR1 SGHRS and CDR2 YFSETQ. This CDR3 is built from 13 residues. As DNA, the CDR3 is TGCGCCAGCAGCGAGGACAACTCCTACGAGCAGTACTTC. It codes for CASSEDNSYEQYF. Full variable domain (remainder filled in from reference TRBV5-1 and TRBJ2-7): KAGVTQTPRYLIKTRGQQVTLSCSPISGHRSVSWYQQTPGQGLQFLFEYFSETQRNKGNFPGRFSGRQFSNSRSEMNVSTLELGDSALYLCASSEDNSYEQYFGPGTRLTVT.

On this clone: One end of the junction does not line up with germline, which may come from a read error. The chain couples TRBV7-7 to TRBJ1-3, with D unclear. CDR1 SSHAT and CDR2 FNYEAQ come from the germline V gene (reference sequence). The CDR3 spans 16 residues. This CDR3 reads CASSPLPAGTGNTIYF. The CDR3 DNA reads as TGTGCTAGCAGCCCACTACCAGCAGGCACTGGAAACACCATATATTTT.